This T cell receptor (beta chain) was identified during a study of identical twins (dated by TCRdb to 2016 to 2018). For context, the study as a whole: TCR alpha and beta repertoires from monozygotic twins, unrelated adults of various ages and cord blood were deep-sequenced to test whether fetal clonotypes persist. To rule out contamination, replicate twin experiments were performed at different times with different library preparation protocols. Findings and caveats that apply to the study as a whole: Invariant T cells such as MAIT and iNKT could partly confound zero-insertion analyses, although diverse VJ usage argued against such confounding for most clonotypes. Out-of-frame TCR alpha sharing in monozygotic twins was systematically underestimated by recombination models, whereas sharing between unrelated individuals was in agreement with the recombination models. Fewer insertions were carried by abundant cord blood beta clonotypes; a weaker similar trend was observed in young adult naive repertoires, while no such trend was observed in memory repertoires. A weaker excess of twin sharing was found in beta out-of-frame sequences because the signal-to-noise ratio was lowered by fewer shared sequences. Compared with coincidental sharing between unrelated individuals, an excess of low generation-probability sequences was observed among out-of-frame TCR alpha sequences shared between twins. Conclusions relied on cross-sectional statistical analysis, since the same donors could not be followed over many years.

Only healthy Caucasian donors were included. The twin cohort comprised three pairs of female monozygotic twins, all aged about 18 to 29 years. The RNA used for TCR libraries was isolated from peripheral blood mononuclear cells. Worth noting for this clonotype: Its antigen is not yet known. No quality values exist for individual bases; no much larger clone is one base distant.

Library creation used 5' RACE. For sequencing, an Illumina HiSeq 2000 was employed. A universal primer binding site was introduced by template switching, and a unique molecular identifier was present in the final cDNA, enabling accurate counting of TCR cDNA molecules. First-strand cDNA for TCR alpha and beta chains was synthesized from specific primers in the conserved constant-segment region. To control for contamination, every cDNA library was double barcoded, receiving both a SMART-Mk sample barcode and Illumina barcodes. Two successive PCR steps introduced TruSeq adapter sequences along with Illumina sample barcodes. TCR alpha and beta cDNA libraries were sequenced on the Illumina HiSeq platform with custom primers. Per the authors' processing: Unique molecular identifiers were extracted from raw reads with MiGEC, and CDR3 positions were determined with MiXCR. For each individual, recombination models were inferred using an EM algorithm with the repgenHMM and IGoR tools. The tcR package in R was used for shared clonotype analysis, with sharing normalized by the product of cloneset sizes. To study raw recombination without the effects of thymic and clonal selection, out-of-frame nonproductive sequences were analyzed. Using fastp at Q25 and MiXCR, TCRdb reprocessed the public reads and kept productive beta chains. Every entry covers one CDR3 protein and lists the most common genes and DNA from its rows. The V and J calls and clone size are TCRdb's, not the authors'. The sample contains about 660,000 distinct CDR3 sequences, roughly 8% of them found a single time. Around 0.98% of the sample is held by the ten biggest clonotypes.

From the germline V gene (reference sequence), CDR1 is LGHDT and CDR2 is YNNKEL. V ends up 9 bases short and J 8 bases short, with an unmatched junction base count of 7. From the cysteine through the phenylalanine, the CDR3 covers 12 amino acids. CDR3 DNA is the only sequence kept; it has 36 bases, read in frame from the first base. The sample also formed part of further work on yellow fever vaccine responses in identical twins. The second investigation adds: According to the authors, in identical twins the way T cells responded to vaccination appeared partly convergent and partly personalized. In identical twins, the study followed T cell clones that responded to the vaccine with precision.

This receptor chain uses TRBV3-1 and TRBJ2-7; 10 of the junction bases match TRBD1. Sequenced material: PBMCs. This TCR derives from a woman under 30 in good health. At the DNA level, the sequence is TGTGCCAGTGGACAGGGGGGGAGGCAGCAGTACTTC. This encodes CASGQGGRQQYF.